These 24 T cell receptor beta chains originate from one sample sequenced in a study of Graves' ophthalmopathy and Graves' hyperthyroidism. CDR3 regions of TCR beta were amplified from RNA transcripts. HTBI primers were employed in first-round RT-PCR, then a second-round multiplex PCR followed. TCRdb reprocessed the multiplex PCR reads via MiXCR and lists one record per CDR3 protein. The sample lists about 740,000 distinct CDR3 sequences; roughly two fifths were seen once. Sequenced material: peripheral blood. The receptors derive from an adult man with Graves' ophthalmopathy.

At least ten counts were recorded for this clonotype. CDR3 nucleotides: TGTGCCAGCAGCCTCGGAGGGGCGGGCAGGGACGAGCAGTACTTC. This sequence encodes CASSLGGAGRDEQYF. The rearrangement uses TRBV7-9 and TRBJ2-7; tentatively, D is TRBD2 (6 bases). Germline V CDR1 and CDR2: SEHNR, FQNEAQ (reference sequence). The CDR3 extends over 15 amino acids. Deletions cut 5 bases from V and 5 bases from J, with 19 bases between.

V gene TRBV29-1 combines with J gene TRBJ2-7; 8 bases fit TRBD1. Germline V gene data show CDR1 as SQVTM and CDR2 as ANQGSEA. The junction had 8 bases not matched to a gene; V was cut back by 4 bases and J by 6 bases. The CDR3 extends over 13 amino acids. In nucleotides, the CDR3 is TGCAGCGTTGGCGGACAGGGTGGAGGCGAGCAGTACTTC. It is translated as CSVGGQGGGEQYF.

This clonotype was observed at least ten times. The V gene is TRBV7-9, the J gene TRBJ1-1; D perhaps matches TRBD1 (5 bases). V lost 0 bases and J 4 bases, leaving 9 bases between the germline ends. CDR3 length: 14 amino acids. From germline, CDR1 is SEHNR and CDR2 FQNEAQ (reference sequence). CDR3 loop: CASSLARGGTEAFF. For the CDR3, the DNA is TGTGCCAGCAGCTTAGCGCGGGGGGGCACTGAAGCTTTCTTT.

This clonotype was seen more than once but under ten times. This CDR3 is CASSYVVAGGTQYF. CDR3 in DNA: TGTGCCAGCAGTTACGTGGTAGCGGGGGGTACCCAGTACTTC. The chain combines TRBV7-9 with TRBJ2-5; 10 bases fit TRBD2. Germline V lookup: CDR1 SEHNR, CDR2 FQNEAQ (reference sequence). The V and J ends lost 6 bases and 8 bases, in that order; junction bases with no gene match: 9. This CDR3 comprises 14 residues. Full variable domain (missing parts from reference TRBV7-9 and TRBJ2-5): DTGVSQNPRHKITKRGQNVTFRCDPISEHNRLYWYRQTLGQGPEFLTYFQNEAQLEKSRLLSDRFSAERPKGSFSTLEIQRTEQGDSAMYLCASSYVVAGGTQYFGPGTRLLVL.

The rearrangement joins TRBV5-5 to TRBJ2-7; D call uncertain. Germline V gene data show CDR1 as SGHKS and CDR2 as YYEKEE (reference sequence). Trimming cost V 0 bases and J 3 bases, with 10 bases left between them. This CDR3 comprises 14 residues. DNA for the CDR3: TGTGCCAGCAGCTTGGCGAGTAGCAACTACGAGCAGTACTTC. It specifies CASSLASSNYEQYF.

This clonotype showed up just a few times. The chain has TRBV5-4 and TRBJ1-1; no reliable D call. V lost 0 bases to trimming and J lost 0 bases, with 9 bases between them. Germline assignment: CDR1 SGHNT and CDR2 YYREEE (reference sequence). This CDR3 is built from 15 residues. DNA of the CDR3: TGTGCCAGCAGCTTGGGGGTACAGCTGAACACTGAAGCTTTCTTT. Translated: CASSLGVQLNTEAFF.

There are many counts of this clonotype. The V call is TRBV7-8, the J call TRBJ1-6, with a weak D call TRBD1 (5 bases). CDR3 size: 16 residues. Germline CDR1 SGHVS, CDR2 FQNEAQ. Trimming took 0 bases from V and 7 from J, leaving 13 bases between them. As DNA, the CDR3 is TGTGCCAGCAGCTTAGCGCATCGGGGGGGAAATTCACCCCTCCACTTT. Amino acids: CASSLAHRGGNSPLHF. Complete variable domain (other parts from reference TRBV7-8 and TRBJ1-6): GAGVSQSPRYKVAKRGQDVALRCDPISGHVSLFWYQQALGQGPEFLTYFQNEAQLDKSGLPSDRFFAERPEGSVSTLKIQRTQQEDSAVYLCASSLAHRGGNSPLHFGNGTRLTVT.

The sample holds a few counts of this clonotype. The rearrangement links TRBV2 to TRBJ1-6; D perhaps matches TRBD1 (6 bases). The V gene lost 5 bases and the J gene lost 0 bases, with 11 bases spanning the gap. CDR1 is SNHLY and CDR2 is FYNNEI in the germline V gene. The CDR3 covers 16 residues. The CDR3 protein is CASSRLQGSYNSPLHF. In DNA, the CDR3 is TGTGCCAGCAGTCGACTACAGGGCTCCTATAATTCACCCCTCCACTTT. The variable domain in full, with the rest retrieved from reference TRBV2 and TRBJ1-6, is EPEVTQTPSHQVTQMGQEVILRCVPISNHLYFYWYRQILGQKVEFLVSFYNNEISEKSEIFDDQFSVERPDGSNFTLKIRSTKLEDSAMYFCASSRLQGSYNSPLHFGNGTRLTVT.

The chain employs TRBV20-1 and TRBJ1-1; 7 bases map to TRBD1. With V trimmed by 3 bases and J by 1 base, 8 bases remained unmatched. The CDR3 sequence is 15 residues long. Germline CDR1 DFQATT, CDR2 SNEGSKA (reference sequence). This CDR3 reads CSARETGAENTEAFF. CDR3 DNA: TGCAGTGCTAGGGAAACAGGGGCAGAGAACACTGAAGCTTTCTTT.

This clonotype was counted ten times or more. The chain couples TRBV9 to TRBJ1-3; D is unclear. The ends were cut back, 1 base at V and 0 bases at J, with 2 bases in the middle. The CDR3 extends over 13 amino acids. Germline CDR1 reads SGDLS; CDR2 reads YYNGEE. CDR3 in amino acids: CASSVYSGNTIYF. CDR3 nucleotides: TGTGCCAGCAGCGTATACTCTGGAAACACCATATATTTT.

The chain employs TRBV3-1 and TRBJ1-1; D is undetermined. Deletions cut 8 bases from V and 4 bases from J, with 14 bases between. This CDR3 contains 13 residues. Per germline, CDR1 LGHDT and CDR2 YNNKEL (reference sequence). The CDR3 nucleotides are TGTGCCAGCTGTCCCCGGCAAGGCACTGAAGCTTTCTTT. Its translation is CASCPRQGTEAFF.

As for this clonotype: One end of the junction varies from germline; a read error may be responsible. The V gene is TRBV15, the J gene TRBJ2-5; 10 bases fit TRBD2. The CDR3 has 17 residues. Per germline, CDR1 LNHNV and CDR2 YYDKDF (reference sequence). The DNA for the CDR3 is TGTGCCAGCAGCATAACGGCCCCTAGCGGGAGTAAAGAGACCCAGTACTTC. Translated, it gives CASSITAPSGSKETQYF. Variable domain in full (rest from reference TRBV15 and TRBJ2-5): DAMVIQNPRYQVTQFGKPVTLSCSQTLNHNVMYWYQQKSSQAPKLLFHYYDKDFNNEADTPDNFQSRRPNTSFCFLDIRSPGLGDTAMYLCASSITAPSGSKETQYFGPGTRLLVL.

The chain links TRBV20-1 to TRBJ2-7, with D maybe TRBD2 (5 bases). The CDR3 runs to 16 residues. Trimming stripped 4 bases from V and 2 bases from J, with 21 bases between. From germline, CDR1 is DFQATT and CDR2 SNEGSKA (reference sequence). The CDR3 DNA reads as TGCAGTGCTATAGATCCGGGGAGTAGCATGGCCTACGAGCAGTACTTC. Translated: CSAIDPGSSMAYEQYF.

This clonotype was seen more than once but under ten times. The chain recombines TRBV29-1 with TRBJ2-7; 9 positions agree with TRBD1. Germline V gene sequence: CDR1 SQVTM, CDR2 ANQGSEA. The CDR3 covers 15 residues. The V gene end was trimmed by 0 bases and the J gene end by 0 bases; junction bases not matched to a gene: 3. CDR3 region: CSVEEGTGHSYEQYF. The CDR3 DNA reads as TGCAGCGTTGAAGAAGGGACAGGGCACTCCTACGAGCAGTACTTC.

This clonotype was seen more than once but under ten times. CDR3: CSVEDHRQKGTGELFF. Written as DNA, the CDR3 is TGCAGCGTTGAAGATCATAGACAGAAGGGGACCGGGGAGCTGTTTTTT. J is TRBJ2-2 and V is TRBV29-1, with a weak D call TRBD1 (5 bases). CDR3 length: 16 residues. Germline CDR1 is SQVTM and CDR2 is ANQGSEA. V shed 0 bases and J shed 5 bases, with 16 bases lying between them.

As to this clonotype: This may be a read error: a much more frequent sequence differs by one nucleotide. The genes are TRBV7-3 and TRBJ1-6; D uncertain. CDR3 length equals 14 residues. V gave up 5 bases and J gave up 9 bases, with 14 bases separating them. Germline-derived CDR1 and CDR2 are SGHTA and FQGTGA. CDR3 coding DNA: TGTGCCAGCAGCCAGTCGGGTGCCGGTTCACCCCTCCACTTT. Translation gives CASSQSGAGSPLHF.

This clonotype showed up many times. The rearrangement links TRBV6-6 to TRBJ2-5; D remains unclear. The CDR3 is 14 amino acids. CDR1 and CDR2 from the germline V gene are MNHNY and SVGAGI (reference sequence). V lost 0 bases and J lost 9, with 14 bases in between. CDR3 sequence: CASSYSATVLAQYF. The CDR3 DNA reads TGTGCCAGCAGTTACTCGGCCACAGTATTGGCCCAGTACTTC.

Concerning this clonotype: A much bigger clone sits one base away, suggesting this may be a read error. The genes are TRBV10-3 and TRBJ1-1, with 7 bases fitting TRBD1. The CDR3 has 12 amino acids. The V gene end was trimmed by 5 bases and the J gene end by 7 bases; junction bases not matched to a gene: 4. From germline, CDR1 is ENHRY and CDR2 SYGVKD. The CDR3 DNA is TGTGCCATCAGTTTAAGACAGGGTGAAGCTTTCTTT. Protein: CAISLRQGEAFF.

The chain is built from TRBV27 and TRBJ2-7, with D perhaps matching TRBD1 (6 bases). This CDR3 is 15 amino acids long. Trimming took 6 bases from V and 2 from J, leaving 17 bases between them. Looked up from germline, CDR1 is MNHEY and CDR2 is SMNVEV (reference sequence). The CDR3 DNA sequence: TGTGCCAGCAGCCCTAGGAGCAGGGGAGCCTACGAGCAGTACTTC. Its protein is CASSPRSRGAYEQYF.

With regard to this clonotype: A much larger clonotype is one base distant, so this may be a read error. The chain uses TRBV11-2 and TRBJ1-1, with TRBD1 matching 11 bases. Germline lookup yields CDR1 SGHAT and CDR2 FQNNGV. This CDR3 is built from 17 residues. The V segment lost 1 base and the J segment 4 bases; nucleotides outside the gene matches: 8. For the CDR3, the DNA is TGTGCCAGCAGCTTAGCGTGGGGCGGGACAGGGGGCACTGAAGCTTTCTTT. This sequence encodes CASSLAWGGTGGTEAFF.

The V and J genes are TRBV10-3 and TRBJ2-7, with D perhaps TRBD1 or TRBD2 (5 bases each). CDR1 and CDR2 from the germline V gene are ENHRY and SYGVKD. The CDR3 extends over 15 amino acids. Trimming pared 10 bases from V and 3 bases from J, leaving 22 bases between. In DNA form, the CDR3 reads TGTGCCAGCACCCGATTCCGGGACGGAAACTACGAGCAGTACTTC. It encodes CASTRFRDGNYEQYF.

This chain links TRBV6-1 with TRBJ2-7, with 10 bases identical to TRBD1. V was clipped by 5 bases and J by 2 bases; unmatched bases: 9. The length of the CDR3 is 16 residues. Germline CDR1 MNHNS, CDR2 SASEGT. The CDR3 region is CASSPRAGTGAYEQYF. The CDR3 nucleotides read TGTGCCAGCAGTCCCCGGGCTGGGACAGGGGCCTACGAGCAGTACTTC.

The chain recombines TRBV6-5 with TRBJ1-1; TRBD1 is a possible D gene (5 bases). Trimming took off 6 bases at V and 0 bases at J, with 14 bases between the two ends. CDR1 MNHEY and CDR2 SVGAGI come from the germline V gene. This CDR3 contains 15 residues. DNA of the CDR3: TGTGCCAGCAGATTTAACCAGGGTTTGAACACTGAAGCTTTCTTT. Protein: CASRFNQGLNTEAFF.

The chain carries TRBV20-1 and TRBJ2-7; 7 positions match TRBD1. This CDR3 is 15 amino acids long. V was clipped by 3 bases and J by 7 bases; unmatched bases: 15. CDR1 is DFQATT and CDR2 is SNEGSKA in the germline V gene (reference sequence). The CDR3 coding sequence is TGCAGTGCTAGGCTCGGATGGGACAGCCTTACGGAGCAGTACTTC. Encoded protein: CSARLGWDSLTEQYF.